This TCR beta chain was observed in a study of beta chain features in type 1 diabetes. Points from the study as a whole: For patients, the naive, central memory and Treg TCRB repertoires appeared more alike than for healthy donors. When Type 1 diabetes patients were examined, their TCRB CDR3s proved moderately but significantly shorter in all four CD4+ subsets. Whether HLA type influences TCRB rearrangement remained unresolved here.

A remark on this clone: Its antigen is currently unknown.

This CDR3 is built from 15 residues. Per the germline V gene, CDR1 is SGHDT and CDR2 is YYEEEE. V gave up 4 bases and J gave up 3 bases, with 15 bases separating them. CD45RO/CCR7/CD25/CD127/CD95/CD27 separated CD4+ naive, central memory, regulatory and stem cell-like memory cells by sorting. cDNA synthesis used the whole RNA isolate, giving expressed TCRB sequences. Data came from immunoSEQ multiplex PCR; TCRdb stores just in-frame clones and leaves some out. The sample lists 330,000 or so clones; about 19% were seen once. This chain connects TRBV5-6 to TRBJ2-3, with D perhaps TRBD2 (5 bases). The clonotype was recovered from a woman aged 18-29 years in good health. The sequencing sample was made of naive CD4+ T cells from blood. The CDR3 region is CASSAGITRTDTQYF. CDR3 DNA sequence: TGTGCCAGCAGCGCCGGGATCACGCGTACAGATACGCAGTATTTT.